The sequence of this T cell receptor (beta chain) was determined in a study of OX40 agonist ivuxolimab in advanced cancers. Method: immunoSEQ multiplex PCR; TCRdb's copy keeps in-frame clones and lacks some. The table includes approximately 89,000 clones, roughly 90% detected once. This CDR3 comprises 13 residues. Per the germline V gene, CDR1 is SGHDT and CDR2 is YYEEEE. The ends were cut back, 3 bases at V and 2 bases at J, with 8 bases in the middle. This sequence originates from an adult with an advanced solid tumor such as melanoma, head and neck, liver or kidney cancer. The V call is TRBV5-6, the J call TRBJ2-5; TRBD1 might be the D (6 bases). The sample consisted of CD4+ or CD8+ T cells sorted from blood, taken in a trial of the OX40 agonist ivuxolimab. Here the CDR3 DNA reads TGTGCCAGCAGCTGGACAGTTCAAGAGACCCAGTACTTC. Its protein product is CASSWTVQETQYF.